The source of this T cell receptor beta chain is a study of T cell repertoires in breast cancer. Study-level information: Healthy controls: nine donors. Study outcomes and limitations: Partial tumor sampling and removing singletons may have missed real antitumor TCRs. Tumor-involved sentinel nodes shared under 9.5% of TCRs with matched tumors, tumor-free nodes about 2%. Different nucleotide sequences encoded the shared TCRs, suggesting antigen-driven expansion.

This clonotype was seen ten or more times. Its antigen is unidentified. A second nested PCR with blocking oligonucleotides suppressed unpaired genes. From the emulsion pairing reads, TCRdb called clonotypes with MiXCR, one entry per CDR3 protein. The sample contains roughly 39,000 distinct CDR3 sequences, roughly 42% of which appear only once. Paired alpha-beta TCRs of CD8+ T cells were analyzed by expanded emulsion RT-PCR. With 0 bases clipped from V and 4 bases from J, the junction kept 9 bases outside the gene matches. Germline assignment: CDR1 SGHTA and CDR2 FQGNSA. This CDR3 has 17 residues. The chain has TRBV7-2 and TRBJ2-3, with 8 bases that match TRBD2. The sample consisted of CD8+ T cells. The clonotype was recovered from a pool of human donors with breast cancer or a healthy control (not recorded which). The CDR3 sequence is CASSLAVIAGMADTQYF. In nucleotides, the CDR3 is TGTGCCAGCAGCTTAGCGGTGATAGCGGGAATGGCAGATACGCAGTATTTT.